This TCR beta chain is drawn from a study of CD4+ T cells in melanoma. General study results and limits: A reported correlation linked neoantigen-specific CD4+ T cells to CD8+, macrophage and B cell function. Neoantigen-specific CD4+ T cells in melanoma reportedly had diverse differentiation states.

For this clone: Its antigen is still unknown.

Sequencing used immunoSEQ multiplex PCR; TCRdb keeps in-frame clones, though not all of them. The table shows over 130,000 clones, with around nine tenths occurring only once. This CDR3 is built from 13 residues. V lost 4 bases to trimming and J lost 0 bases, with 10 bases between them. CDR1 is GTSNPN, CDR2 SVGIG, per germline (reference sequence). The receptor comes from a human donor with melanoma. This chain uses TRBV30 with TRBJ2-7; D is unclear. CDR3 sequence: CAWNGLPSYEQYF. In DNA, the CDR3 is TGTGCCTGGAACGGCCTACCCTCCTACGAGCAGTACTTC.